Listed below are T cell receptor beta chains from one sample, sequenced in a study of blood T cells in healthy people across ages. TCRdb re-analysed the 5' RACE reads in MiXCR, keeping a single row per CDR3 protein. This sample has about 830,000 distinct CDR3 sequences; roughly 60% occur once, and the top ten carry 25% to 35%. The material sequenced was blood. The receptors stem from a young man in good health. Each CDR3 is given with its conserved first and last residue. A D gene is named only where the DNA matches it firmly. Size is stated for part of the rows, as once, few or many counts, or as a class when the clone is expanded.

size	D	V	J	CDR3	DNA
few	.	TRBV29-1	TRBJ2-1	CSVLGHPEGNEQFF	TGCAGCGTCTTGGGACACCCGGAGGGCAATGAGCAGTTCTTC
few	.	TRBV6-7	TRBJ2-6	CASMGRAVSGANVLTF	TGTGCCAGCATGGGTAGGGCCGTCTCTGGGGCCAACGTCCTGACTTTC
once	TRBD1	TRBV4-2	TRBJ1-1	CASSQTQGDTEAFF	TGTGCCAGCAGCCAGACACAGGGGGACACTGAAGCTTTCTTT
.	.	TRBV2	TRBJ2-7	CASSLDGPVYEQYF	TGTGCCAGCAGCTTGGACGGCCCTGTGTACGAGCAGTACTTC
many	TRBD1	TRBV7-9	TRBJ1-6	CASSFADWTGSRSPLHF	TGTGCCAGCAGTTTCGCTGACTGGACAGGGAGTCGTTCACCCCTCCACTTT
.	.	TRBV9	TRBJ2-1	CASSVTSNEQFF	TGTGCCAGCAGCGTAACATCGAATGAGCAGTTCTTC
.	.	TRBV7-2	TRBJ2-3	CASSLGGRSTDTQYF	TGTGCCAGCAGCTTAGGGGGACGGAGCACAGATACGCAGTATTTT
.	TRBD1	TRBV29-1	TRBJ2-3	CSVRDRATDTQYF	TGCAGCGTCCGGGACAGGGCCACAGATACGCAGTATTTT
few	.	TRBV9	TRBJ2-7	CASSVLDRPYEQYF	TGTGCCAGCAGCGTTCTGGACAGACCCTACGAGCAGTACTTC
many	.	TRBV7-2	TRBJ2-5	CASSPGETQYF	TGTGCCAGCAGCCCCGGGGAGACCCAGTACTTC
.	TRBD2	TRBV14	TRBJ2-3	CASSQVAGVSTDTQYF	TGTGCCAGCAGCCAAGTAGCGGGCGTAAGCACAGATACGCAGTATTTT
few	.	TRBV6-1	TRBJ1-2	CASSEVQGDGYTF	TGTGCCAGCAGTGAAGTTCAGGGCGATGGCTACACCTTC
.	TRBD1	TRBV20-1	TRBJ1-2	CSARDPTGLVYGYTF	TGCAGTGCTAGAGATCCGACAGGGTTGGTCTATGGCTACACCTTC
few	TRBD1	TRBV5-1	TRBJ2-1	CASKSTGSSYNEQFF	TGCGCCAGCAAATCGACAGGGTCATCCTACAATGAGCAGTTCTTC
.	.	TRBV7-2	TRBJ2-3	CASSLDVVGNTDTQYF	TGTGCCAGCAGCTTAGATGTAGTGGGGAACACAGATACGCAGTATTTT
.	.	TRBV20-1	TRBJ1-1	CSAGGVAGNEAFF	TGCAGTGCTGGGGGGGTTGCGGGGAATGAAGCTTTCTTT
few	TRBD2	TRBV27	TRBJ2-3	CASSASPPTSGGPGGTQYF	TGTGCCAGCAGTGCCTCCCCCCCGACTAGCGGGGGGCCCGGCGGAACGCAGTATTTT
.	.	TRBV6-6	TRBJ2-7	CASSYALGQGYEQYF	TGTGCCAGCAGTTATGCCTTGGGACAAGGCTACGAGCAGTACTTC
.	.	TRBV29-1	TRBJ1-2	CSVPRDSSAGYGYTF	TGCAGCGTCCCCCGGGACTCAAGCGCTGGCTATGGCTACACCTTC
.	TRBD2	TRBV4-3	TRBJ2-1	CASSQERTSGIGEQFF	TGCGCCAGCAGCCAAGAGAGGACTAGCGGTATAGGTGAGCAGTTCTTC
.	.	TRBV24-1	TRBJ1-5	CATSDARGNQPQHF	TGTGCCACCAGTGATGCGCGTGGGAATCAGCCCCAGCATTTT
.	TRBD1	TRBV20-1	TRBJ1-1	CGARGPGEAFF	TGCGGTGCTAGGGGGCCGGGTGAAGCTTTCTTT
.	.	TRBV7-2	TRBJ2-1	CASSSRLDLGNERFF	TGTGCCAGCAGCTCCCGACTAGACCTCGGGAATGAGCGGTTCTTC
few	.	TRBV7-9	TRBJ2-1	CASSPTDAEQFF	TGTGCCAGCAGCCCAACAGACGCTGAGCAGTTCTTC
once	.	TRBV7-9	TRBJ2-3	CASSLRRGQFSSTDTQYF	TGTGCCAGCAGCTTAAGGAGGGGACAATTTTCTAGCACAGATACGCAGTATTTT
.	.	TRBV28	TRBJ2-6	CASSSPGSGANVLTF	TGTGCCAGCAGCTCTCCAGGGTCTGGGGCCAACGTCCTGACTTTC
.	.	TRBV6-4	TRBJ2-6	CASSDSVSGANVLTF	TGTGCCAGCAGTGACTCAGTCTCTGGGGCCAACGTCCTGACTTTC
few	.	TRBV20-1	TRBJ2-4	CSARDLERALGKNIQYF	TGCAGTGCTAGGGATCTAGAGAGGGCTTTGGGCAAAAACATTCAGTACTTC
.	TRBD2	TRBV7-9	TRBJ2-3	CASSLQPAGVTDTQYF	TGTGCCAGCAGCTTACAACCAGCGGGGGTTACAGATACGCAGTATTTT
.	TRBD1	TRBV10-3	TRBJ1-2	CAISPRDRGLTGYTF	TGTGCCATCAGTCCTCGGGACAGGGGGCTTACCGGCTACACCTTC
.	.	TRBV29-1	TRBJ2-5	CSVTGKETQYF	TGCAGCGTTACAGGGAAAGAGACCCAGTACTTC
.	TRBD2	TRBV11-2	TRBJ2-7	CASSRDPSGASYEQYF	TGTGCCAGCAGCCGAGACCCTAGCGGAGCTTCCTACGAGCAGTACTTC
.	.	TRBV15	TRBJ2-7	CATLSGGREQYF	TGTGCCACCCTCTCGGGGGGCCGCGAGCAGTACTTC
.	TRBD1	TRBV4-3	TRBJ2-7	CASSGGTGRGSYEQYF	TGCGCCAGCAGCGGAGGGACAGGCCGGGGGTCCTACGAGCAGTACTTC
.	TRBD2	TRBV12-3/TRBV12-4	TRBJ2-7	CASSPSAGPAYEQYF	TGTGCCAGCAGTCCCTCAGCGGGGCCGGCCTACGAGCAGTACTTC
.	TRBD1	TRBV27	TRBJ1-5	CASSGGQGRNQPQHF	TGTGCCAGCAGTGGGGGACAGGGGCGAAATCAGCCCCAGCATTTT
.	.	TRBV7-2	TRBJ1-2	CASSLAVGGALYGYTF	TGTGCCAGCAGCTTAGCGGTGGGGGGCGCTTTATATGGCTACACCTTC
few	.	TRBV7-2	TRBJ2-7	CASSGKSSYEQYF	TGTGCCAGCAGCGGAAAGAGCTCCTACGAGCAGTACTTC
.	.	TRBV19	TRBJ2-6	CATTQWGNQAYGANVLTF	TGTGCCACCACCCAATGGGGGAATCAGGCGTACGGGGCCAACGTCCTGACTTTC
.	TRBD1	TRBV3-1	TRBJ2-1	CASSWTGGSHEQFF	TGTGCCAGCAGTTGGACAGGGGGAAGCCATGAGCAGTTCTTC
few	.	TRBV5-1	TRBJ2-7	CASRLGWEQYF	TGCGCCAGCAGGCTCGGCTGGGAGCAGTACTTC
.	.	TRBV20-1	TRBJ2-1	CSARRTLGDEQSF	TGCAGTGCTAGACGGACCCTTGGAGATGAGCAGTCCTTC
.	.	TRBV7-9	TRBJ2-3	CASSARGVADTQYF	TGTGCCAGCAGCGCCAGGGGCGTCGCAGATACGCAGTATTTT
many	.	TRBV7-9	TRBJ1-1	CASSRNTEAFF	TGTGCCAGCAGCCGGAACACTGAAGCTTTCTTT
.	.	TRBV4-3	TRBJ2-5	CASSQGARGEETQYF	TGCGCCAGCAGCCAAGGGGCCAGGGGGGAAGAGACCCAGTACTTC
.	.	TRBV28	TRBJ2-1	CASSGGRELSYEQFF	TGTGCCAGCAGTGGGGGCCGGGAACTTTCCTACGAGCAGTTCTTC
.	TRBD1	TRBV6-6	TRBJ1-6	CASSYSGQGSSPLHF	TGTGCCAGCAGTTACTCGGGACAGGGATCGTCACCCCTCCACTTT
few	.	TRBV6-2/TRBV6-3	TRBJ2-5	CASTYPGFQETQYF	TGTGCCAGCACCTACCCGGGCTTCCAAGAGACCCAGTACTTC
.	.	TRBV6-5	TRBJ2-7	CASQKRAAYEQYF	TGTGCCAGCCAAAAAAGGGCAGCCTACGAGCAGTACTTC
.	.	TRBV20-1	TRBJ1-1	CSAREGANTEAFF	TGCAGTGCTAGAGAGGGGGCCAACACTGAAGCTTTCTTT
few	.	TRBV2	TRBJ1-2	CASSGDGNYGYTF	TGTGCCAGCAGCGGGGACGGAAACTATGGCTACACCTTC
.	TRBD1	TRBV3-1	TRBJ2-1	CASSQVGDRPFF	TGTGCCAGCAGCCAAGTCGGGGACAGGCCGTTCTTC
.	TRBD1	TRBV7-6	TRBJ2-7	CASSNTGGSYEQYF	TGTGCCAGCAGCAATACAGGGGGCTCCTACGAGCAGTACTTC